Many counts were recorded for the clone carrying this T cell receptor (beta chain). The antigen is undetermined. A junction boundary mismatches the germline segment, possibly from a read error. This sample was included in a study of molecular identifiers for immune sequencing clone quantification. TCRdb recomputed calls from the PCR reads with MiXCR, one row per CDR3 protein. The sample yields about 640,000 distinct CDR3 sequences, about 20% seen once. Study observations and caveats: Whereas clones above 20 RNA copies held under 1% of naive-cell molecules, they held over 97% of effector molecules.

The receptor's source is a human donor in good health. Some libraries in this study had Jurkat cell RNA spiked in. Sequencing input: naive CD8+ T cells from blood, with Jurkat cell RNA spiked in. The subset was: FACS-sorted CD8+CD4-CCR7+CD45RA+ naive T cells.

The CDR3: CASSQDQGWDTGELFF. CDR3 nucleotide sequence: TGCGCCAGCAGTCAAGACCAAGGTTGGGACACCGGGGAGCTGTTTTTT. V gene TRBV4-1 combines with J gene TRBJ2-2; D is undetermined. From germline, CDR1 is MGHRA and CDR2 YSYEKL. CDR3 size: 16 residues.